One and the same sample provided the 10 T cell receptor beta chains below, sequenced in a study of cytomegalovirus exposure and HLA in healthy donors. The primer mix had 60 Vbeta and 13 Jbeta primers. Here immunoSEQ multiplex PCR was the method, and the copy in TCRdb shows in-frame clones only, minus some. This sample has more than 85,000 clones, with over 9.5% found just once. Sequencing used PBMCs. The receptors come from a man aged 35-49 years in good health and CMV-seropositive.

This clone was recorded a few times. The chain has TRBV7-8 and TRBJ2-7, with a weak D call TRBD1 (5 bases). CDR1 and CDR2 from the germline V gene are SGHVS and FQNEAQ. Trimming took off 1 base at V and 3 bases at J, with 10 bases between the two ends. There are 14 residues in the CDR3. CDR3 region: CASSLDSGNYEQYF. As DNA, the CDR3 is TGTGCCAGCAGCTTAGACTCAGGGAACTACGAGCAGTACTTC.

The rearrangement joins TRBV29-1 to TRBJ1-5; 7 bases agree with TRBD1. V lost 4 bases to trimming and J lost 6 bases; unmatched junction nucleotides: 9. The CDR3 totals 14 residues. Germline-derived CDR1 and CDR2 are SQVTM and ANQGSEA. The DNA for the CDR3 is TGCAGCGTTGGGGAGGGGGCGGGAGGTCAGCCCCAGCATTTT. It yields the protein CSVGEGAGGQPQHF.

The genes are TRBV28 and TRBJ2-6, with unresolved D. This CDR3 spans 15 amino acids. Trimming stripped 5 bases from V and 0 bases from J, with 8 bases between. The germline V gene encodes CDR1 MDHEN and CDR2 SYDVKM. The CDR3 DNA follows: TGTGCCAGCAGTCGTCCCGGCTCTGGGGCCAACGTCCTGACTTTC. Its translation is CASSRPGSGANVLTF.

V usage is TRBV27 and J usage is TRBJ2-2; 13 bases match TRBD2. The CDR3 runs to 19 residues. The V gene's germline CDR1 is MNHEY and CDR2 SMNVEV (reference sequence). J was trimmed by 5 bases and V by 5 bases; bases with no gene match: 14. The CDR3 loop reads CASSLKYRELAGGTGELFF. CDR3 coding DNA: TGTGCCAGCAGTCTGAAATACAGGGAACTAGCGGGAGGGACCGGGGAGCTGTTTTTT.

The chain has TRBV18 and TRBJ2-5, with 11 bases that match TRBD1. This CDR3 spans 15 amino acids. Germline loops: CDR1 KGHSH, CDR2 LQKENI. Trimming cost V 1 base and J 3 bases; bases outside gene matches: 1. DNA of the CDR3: TGTGCCAGCTCACCACGGGGACAGGGGGAAGAGACCCAGTACTTC. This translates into CASSPRGQGEETQYF.

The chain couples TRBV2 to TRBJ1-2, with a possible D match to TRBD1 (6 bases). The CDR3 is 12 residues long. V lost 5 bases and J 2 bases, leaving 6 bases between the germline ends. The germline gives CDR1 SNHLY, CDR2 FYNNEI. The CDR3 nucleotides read TGTGCCAGCAGTCAGGGGAACTATGGCTACACCTTC. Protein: CASSQGNYGYTF.

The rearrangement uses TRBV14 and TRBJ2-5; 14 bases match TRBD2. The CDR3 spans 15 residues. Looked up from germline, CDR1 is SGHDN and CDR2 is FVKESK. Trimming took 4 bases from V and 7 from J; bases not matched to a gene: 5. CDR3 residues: CASSPGTSGSRTQYF. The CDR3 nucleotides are TGTGCCAGCAGCCCCGGGACTAGCGGGAGTAGGACCCAGTACTTC.

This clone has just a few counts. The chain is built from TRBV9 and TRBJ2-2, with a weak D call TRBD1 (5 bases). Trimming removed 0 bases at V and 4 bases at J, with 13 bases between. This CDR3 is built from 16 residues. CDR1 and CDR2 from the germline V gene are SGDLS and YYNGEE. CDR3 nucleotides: TGTGCCAGCAGCGTAGCCCCCAAAAGGGGCACCGGGGAGCTGTTTTTT. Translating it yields CASSVAPKRGTGELFF.

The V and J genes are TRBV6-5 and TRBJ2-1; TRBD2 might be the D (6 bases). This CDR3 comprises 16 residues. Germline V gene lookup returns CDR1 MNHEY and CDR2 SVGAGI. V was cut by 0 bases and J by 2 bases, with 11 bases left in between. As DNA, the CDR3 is TGTGCCAGCAGTTACTCGCGTAGCGGAACCTACAATGAGCAGTTCTTC. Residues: CASSYSRSGTYNEQFF.

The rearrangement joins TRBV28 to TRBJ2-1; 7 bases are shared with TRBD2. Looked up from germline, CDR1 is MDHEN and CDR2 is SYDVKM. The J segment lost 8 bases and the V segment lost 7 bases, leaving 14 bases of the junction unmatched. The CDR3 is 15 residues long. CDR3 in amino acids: CASKRRRGGPHEQFF. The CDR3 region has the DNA TGTGCCAGCAAGCGTCGACGGGGAGGGCCCCATGAGCAGTTCTTC.